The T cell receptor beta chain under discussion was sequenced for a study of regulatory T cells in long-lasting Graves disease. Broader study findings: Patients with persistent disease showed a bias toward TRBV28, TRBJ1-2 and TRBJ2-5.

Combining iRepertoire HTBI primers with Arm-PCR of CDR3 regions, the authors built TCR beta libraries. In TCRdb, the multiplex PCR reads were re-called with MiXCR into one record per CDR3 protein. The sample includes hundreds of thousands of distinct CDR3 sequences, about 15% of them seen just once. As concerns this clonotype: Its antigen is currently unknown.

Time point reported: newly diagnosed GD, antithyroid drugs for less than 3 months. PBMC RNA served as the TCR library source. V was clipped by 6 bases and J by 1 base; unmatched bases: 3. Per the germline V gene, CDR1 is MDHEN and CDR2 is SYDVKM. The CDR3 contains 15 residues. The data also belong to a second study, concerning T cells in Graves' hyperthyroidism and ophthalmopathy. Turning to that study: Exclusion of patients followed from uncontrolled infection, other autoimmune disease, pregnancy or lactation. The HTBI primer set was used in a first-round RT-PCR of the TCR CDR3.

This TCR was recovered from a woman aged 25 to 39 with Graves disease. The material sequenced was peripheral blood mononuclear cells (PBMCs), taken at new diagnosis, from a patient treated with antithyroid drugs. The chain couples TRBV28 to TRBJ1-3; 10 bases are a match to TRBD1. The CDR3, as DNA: TGTGCCAGCAGGGGGACAGGGGCTTCTGGAAACACCATATATTTT. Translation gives CASRGTGASGNTIYF.